This TCR beta chain was profiled in a study of technical replicates of blood from a handful of donors. Sequenced by immunoSEQ multiplex PCR; TCRdb stores in-frame clones only, minus some. The table lists approximately 79,000 clones, 85% to 95% of them singletons, with 0.37% in the top ten. V dropped 1 base and J dropped 2 bases, with 6 bases sitting between them. The CDR3 contains 15 residues. Germline assignment: CDR1 LGHNA and CDR2 YNFKEQ. The sequence came from a human donor in good health. The chain joins TRBV4-2 to TRBJ2-6; D ambiguous. The source material was T cells isolated from PBMCs. The chain's CDR3 is CASSQVLTGANVLTF. The CDR3 DNA sequence: TGTGCCAGCAGCCAAGTATTAACTGGGGCCAACGTCCTGACTTTC.